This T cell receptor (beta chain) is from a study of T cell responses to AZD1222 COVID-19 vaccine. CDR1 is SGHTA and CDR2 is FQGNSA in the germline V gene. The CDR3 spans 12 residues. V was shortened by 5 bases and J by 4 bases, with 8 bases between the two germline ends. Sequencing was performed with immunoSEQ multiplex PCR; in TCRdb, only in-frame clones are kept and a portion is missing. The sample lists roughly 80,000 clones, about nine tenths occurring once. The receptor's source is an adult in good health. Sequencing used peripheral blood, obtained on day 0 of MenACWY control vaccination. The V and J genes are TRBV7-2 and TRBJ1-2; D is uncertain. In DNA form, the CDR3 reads TGTGCCAGCAGCCCAGCTATCTATGGCTACACCTTC. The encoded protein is CASSPAIYGYTF.